This T cell receptor (beta chain) was recovered during a study of cytomegalovirus exposure and HLA in healthy donors. This clone showed up just a few times. Its specificity is unknown. PCR amplification relied on 60 Vbeta primers (plus 13 Jbeta primers). The protocol was immunoSEQ multiplex PCR, while the TCRdb copy is restricted to in-frame clones and leaves out a portion. Altogether approximately 180,000 clones are present, roughly 13% being singletons, with the ten largest covering 7.8%. Study-wide points: Diagnosis of cytomegalovirus status made by the classifier reportedly showed high specificity and sensitivity.

This CDR3 contains 15 residues. CDR1 MNHNY and CDR2 SVGAGI come from the germline V gene (reference sequence). The V and J ends lost 7 bases and 10 bases, in that order; junction bases with no gene match: 13. The sequencing sample was made of PBMCs. V gene TRBV6-6 combines with J gene TRBJ1-6, with 7 nucleotides matching TRBD1. The sequence was collected from a man in his fifties or sixties in good health and CMV-seropositive. CDR3 in amino acids: CASTKDRVEYSPLHF. CDR3 DNA sequence: TGTGCCAGCACCAAAGACAGGGTCGAATACTCACCCCTCCACTTT.